This TCR beta chain was found in a study of T-cell memory formation after mild COVID-19 (dated by TCRdb to the early 2020s). General notes on the study: TCR sequence clusters from the two donors were found to be largely donor specific. In two donors, T-cell clones that expanded and contracted after mild COVID-19 were followed by sequencing TCRalpha and TCRbeta repertoires longitudinally. The cohort comprised two young, previously healthy adult volunteers, one female and one male. General findings and caveats noted by the study authors: The second-wave clones that peaked on day 37 were not confirmed to be SARS-CoV-2 specific. Contracting CD4+ clones turned up mainly in the CM and EM memory subsets, whereas EMRA was where CD8+ clones were enriched. From day 15 to 85, contracting clones showed balanced CD4/CD8 phenotypes, whereas a second wave of clones that expanded from day 15 to 37 leaned towards CD4+. Only two mild cases were covered by the study, and larger cohorts that include severe cases with pre-infection samples were considered necessary. Some responding clones were found in pre-infection memory, which suggests that pre-existing cross-reactive memory T cells took part in the SARS-CoV-2 response.

This clonotype came up a few times. The specificity of this receptor is unknown. The record has no base qualities; no much larger clone is one base away. Instrument used: Illumina NovaSeq 6000. cDNA libraries for TCRalpha and TCRbeta were prepared by 5'RACE using constant-segment primers, with sample barcodes and unique molecular identifiers added. RNA was extracted from every sample with Trizol reagent. Libraries were amplified in two PCR steps, with a second sample barcode and Illumina TruSeq adapters added in the second step. Sequencing of the libraries was done on an Illumina NovaSeq, producing 2 x 150 bp paired-end reads. Turning to the authors' computational methods: Reads were demultiplexed and collapsed into UMI-guided consensus sequences with migec v1.2.7. Using mixcr v2.1.11, the UMI consensuses were aligned to TRA and TRB V and J templates and assembled into clonotypes. A clonotype was counted as expanded or contracted only if both edgeR and NoisET called the change significant, with noise models trained on biological replicates. For edgeR calls, the cutoffs were a false discovery rate-adjusted p below 0.01 and a log2 fold-change threshold of 1. PCA with hierarchical clustering of max-normalized trajectories of the 1000 most abundant clonotypes was used as exploratory dynamics analysis. Separately sequenced CD4+ and CD8+ repertoires were used to assign a CD4 or CD8 phenotype to each responding clone. TCRdb trimmed public reads at Q25 via fastp, called clones via MiXCR and kept in-frame beta chains. Under each unique CDR3 protein, matching rows form one entry showing the most common genes and DNA. The authors' filters were not applied to this entry. The sample records approximately 150,000 distinct CDR3 sequences, approximately 12% of which are singletons. The ten largest clonotypes hold 2.5% to 4% of the sample.

Trimming takes 6 bases off V and 3 bases off J; junction bases not matched to a gene: 8. The germline V gene (reference sequence) supplies CDR1 LNHDA and CDR2 SQIVND. From the cysteine up to the phenylalanine, the CDR3 has a length of 15 residues. Of the read, only the CDR3 DNA is kept; its 45 bases are in frame from base 1. Ficoll-Paque density gradient centrifugation was the method used to isolate PBMCs. The sequencing sample was made of PBMCs or a T cell subset sorted from them (not recorded which). This TCR came from a man aged 18 to 30 who had mild COVID-19 (a few samples of this study predate the infection). The sample titles of this study are shuffled in the database, so cell type and time point are left out; the donor was told from shared clones. The chain couples TRBV19 to TRBJ2-3; the junction holds 8 bases that match TRBD2. The CDR3 in this case is CASSEGSGETDTQYF. The sequence in DNA is TGTGCCAGTAGCGAGGGTAGCGGGGAAACAGATACGCAGTATTTT. Joined to the reference TRBV19 and TRBJ2-3 proteins, this CDR3 gives the full variable domain: DGGITQSPKYLFRKEGQNVTLSCEQNLNHDAMYWYRQDPGQGLRLIYYSQIVNDFQKGDIAEGYSVSREKKESFPLTVTSAQKNPTAFYLCASSEGSGETDTQYFGPGTRLTVL.